Shown below are 18 T cell receptor beta chains from a single sample sequenced in a study of blood T cell repertoires in COVID-19. Sequenced by immunoSEQ multiplex PCR; TCRdb stores in-frame clones only, minus some. The sample has hundreds of thousands of clones; around 89% are singletons. Specimen: PBMCs or T cells enriched from blood (not recorded which). The receptors were gathered from a woman in her twenties or thirties who had recovered from COVID-19.

The chain employs TRBV5-1 and TRBJ2-3; 11 bases fit TRBD2. V lost 0 bases and J lost 6; bases outside the gene matches: 9. CDR1 is SGHRS and CDR2 is YFSETQ in the germline V gene. The CDR3 loop spans 17 amino acids. The CDR3 DNA follows: TGCGCCAGCAGCTTGGATGACATAGCGGGAGGGCTTGATACGCAGTATTTT. This gives the protein CASSLDDIAGGLDTQYF.

The V and J genes are TRBV4-3 and TRBJ2-3; D remains unclear. The CDR3 has 14 residues. Trimming removed 0 bases at V and 4 bases at J, with 8 bases between. Germline V lookup: CDR1 LGHNA, CDR2 YSLEER. The CDR3 DNA sequence: TGCGCCAGCAGCCAAGATCCGCACTCAGATACGCAGTATTTT. Protein sequence: CASSQDPHSDTQYF.

The chain uses TRBV4-1 and TRBJ2-7; weak D call: TRBD1 (6 bases). Germline loops: CDR1 MGHRA, CDR2 YSYEKL. Trimming took off 0 bases at V and 4 bases at J, with 13 bases between the two ends. This CDR3 is 15 amino acids long. CDR3 loop: CASSQEPTGRYEQYF. CDR3 DNA: TGCGCCAGCAGCCAAGAGCCGACAGGTAGATACGAGCAGTACTTC.

This chain uses TRBV28 with TRBJ1-3; the D is unclear. The CDR3 contains 15 residues. Germline-derived CDR1 and CDR2 are MDHEN and SYDVKM. V lost 1 base, J lost 0 bases, and 7 bases lay in between. The CDR3 DNA reads TGTGCCAGCAGTTTATTCGGGAACTCTGGAAACACCATATATTTT. Translating it yields CASSLFGNSGNTIYF.

J is TRBJ1-2 and V is TRBV4-3; D is unclear. This CDR3 comprises 15 residues. V lost 0 bases, J lost 1 base, and 9 bases lay in between. In germline, CDR1 is LGHNA, CDR2 YSLEER. In DNA, the CDR3 is TGCGCCAGCAGCCAAGATTTCCCAGTTAACTATGGCTACACCTTC. It translates to CASSQDFPVNYGYTF.

The genes are TRBV5-8 and TRBJ2-7, with D possibly matching TRBD2 (5 bases). The germline gives CDR1 SGHTS, CDR2 YDEGEE. Trimming pared 2 bases from V and 1 base from J, leaving 10 bases between. The CDR3 is 14 amino acids. The CDR3 region is CASSLRGLSYEQYF. In nucleotides, the CDR3 is TGTGCCAGCAGCTTACGGGGATTATCCTACGAGCAGTACTTC. Full variable domain (outside the CDR3, taken from reference TRBV5-8 and TRBJ2-7): EAGVTQSPTHLIKTRGQQATLRCSPISGHTSVYWYQQALGLGLQFLLWYDEGEERNRGNFPPRFSGRQFPNYSSELNVNALELEDSALYLCASSLRGLSYEQYFGPGTRLTVT.

The chain uses TRBV4-2 and TRBJ2-3; 14 nucleotides match TRBD2. The germline gives CDR1 LGHNA, CDR2 YNFKEQ. The CDR3 sequence is 17 residues long. After removal of 4 bases from V and 6 bases from J, the junction contained 9 bases not matched to a gene. CDR3 sequence: CASSRGTSGGTSDTQYF. In nucleotides, the CDR3 is TGTGCCAGCAGCCGGGGGACTAGCGGGGGTACCTCCGATACGCAGTATTTT.

The table lists this clone with a count of one. The J gene is TRBJ1-2, the V gene TRBV6-4, with a possible D match to TRBD1 (5 bases). V lost 6 bases and J lost 7, with 15 bases in between. The CDR3 has 13 amino acids. Germline CDR1 reads MRHNA; CDR2 reads SNTAGT. For the CDR3, the DNA is TGTGCCAGCAGCCTACAGGAAGGCTCTGGCTACACCTTC. It is translated as CASSLQEGSGYTF.

The V gene is TRBV7-6, the J gene TRBJ2-3; tentatively, D is TRBD1 (6 bases). This CDR3 contains 13 residues. Germline V gene sequence: CDR1 SGHVS, CDR2 FNYEAQ. Trimming removed 3 bases at V and 5 bases at J, with 9 bases between. The CDR3 loop reads CASSFGTLDTQYF. The CDR3 nucleotides are TGTGCCAGCAGCTTCGGGACATTAGATACGCAGTATTTT.

This clone is a singleton in its sample. This rearrangement joins TRBV7-2 to TRBJ2-1; D perhaps matches TRBD2 (5 bases). In germline, CDR1 is SGHTA, CDR2 FQGNSA. V lost 8 bases and J 3 bases, leaving 17 bases between the germline ends. The CDR3 consists of 15 residues. CDR3 residues: CASGGLVRRYNEQFF. CDR3 coding DNA: TGTGCCAGCGGCGGGCTGGTAAGGCGCTACAATGAGCAGTTCTTC.

The V and J genes are TRBV28 and TRBJ1-1; D is perhaps TRBD1 (5 bases). This CDR3 spans 14 amino acids. The germline V and J ends were trimmed by 4 bases and 13 bases, with 22 bases remaining between them. The germline gives CDR1 MDHEN, CDR2 SYDVKM. CDR3 nucleotide sequence: TGTGCCAGCAGTTCTTCCTACCGGGGGGGTAAAGGTTTCTTT. This codes for CASSSSYRGGKGFF.

V gene TRBV11-2 combines with J gene TRBJ2-5; weak D call: TRBD1 (6 bases). CDR1 is SGHAT and CDR2 is FQNNGV in the germline V gene. CDR3 length: 13 residues. Trimming took 6 bases from V and 9 from J, leaving 17 bases between them. As DNA, the CDR3 is TGTGCCAGCAGTTCACAGGGACCTGGGGCCCAGTACTTC. The encoded protein is CASSSQGPGAQYF.

V is TRBV18 and J is TRBJ1-4; TRBD1 might be the D (5 bases). Germline V gives CDR1 KGHSH, CDR2 LQKENI. Trimming took off 2 bases at V and 5 bases at J, with 12 bases between the two ends. The CDR3 extends over 15 amino acids. The DNA for the CDR3 is TGTGCCAGCTCACCAAACAGGCAGGGAAATGAAAAACTGTTTTTT. Translating it yields CASSPNRQGNEKLFF.

V is TRBV13 and J is TRBJ1-5; D is possibly TRBD1 (5 bases). This CDR3 is 14 amino acids long. Looked up from germline, CDR1 is PRHDT and CDR2 is FYEKMQ (reference sequence). Trimming shortened V by 6 bases and J by 4 bases, and 13 bases separated the two germline ends. As DNA, the CDR3 is TGTGCCAGCAGACGGCGGGGGGGAAATCAGCCCCAGCATTTT. Translating it yields CASRRRGGNQPQHF.

The chain carries TRBV14 and TRBJ2-7, with 7 bases aligning to TRBD2. The CDR3 has 15 residues. After removal of 4 bases from V and 2 bases from J, the junction contained 8 bases not matched to a gene. Germline CDR1 SGHDN, CDR2 FVKESK. The CDR3 DNA follows: TGTGCCAGCAGCCCCGGAGTAGCGGGCACCTACGAGCAGTACTTC. Amino acid sequence: CASSPGVAGTYEQYF. Full variable domain (remainder filled in from reference TRBV14 and TRBJ2-7): EAGVTQFPSHSVIEKGQTVTLRCDPISGHDNLYWYRRVMGKEIKFLLHFVKESKQDESGMPNNRFLAERTGGTYSTLKVQPAELEDSGVYFCASSPGVAGTYEQYFGPGTRLTVT.

The rearrangement joins TRBV7-2 to TRBJ1-6; possible D gene TRBD1, 6 bases. Germline CDR1 is SGHTA and CDR2 is FQGNSA. This CDR3 has 17 amino acids. V lost 1 base and J 6 bases, leaving 16 bases between the germline ends. For the CDR3, the DNA is TGTGCCAGCAGCTTAGTAATTCGGGCAGGGGCTAATTCACCCCTCCACTTT. Its translation: CASSLVIRAGANSPLHF. The full variable domain, rest sourced from reference TRBV7-2 and TRBJ1-6, is GAGVSQSPSNKVTEKGKDVELRCDPISGHTALYWYRQSLGQGLEFLIYFQGNSAPDKSGLPSDRFSAERTGGSVSTLTIQRTQQEDSAVYLCASSLVIRAGANSPLHFGNGTRLTVT.

Remarks on this clone: The same CDR3 can be traced to other DNA sequences in this sample. The V call is TRBV18, the J call TRBJ1-2, with 10 bases fitting TRBD1. CDR1 is KGHSH, CDR2 LQKENI, per germline. The trim removed 3 bases at V and 2 bases at J, leaving 0 bases unmatched. There are 14 residues in the CDR3. Here the CDR3 DNA reads TGTGCCAGCTCACCGGGACAGGGGAACTATGGCTACACCTTC. Translation gives CASSPGQGNYGYTF.

The chain employs TRBV7-9 and TRBJ2-2; TRBD1 matches at 7 bases. Germline V CDR1 and CDR2: SEHNR, FQNEAQ (reference sequence). CDR3 length equals 16 residues. The J segment lost 0 bases and the V segment lost 4 bases, leaving 5 bases of the junction unmatched. CDR3: CASSSKDRSNTGELFF. As DNA, the CDR3 is TGTGCCAGCAGCTCGAAGGACAGGTCGAACACCGGGGAGCTGTTTTTT.